This T cell receptor (beta chain) originates from a study of radiation and T cells in renal cell carcinoma. Study-wide results and limits: Top tumor clonotypes rose in blood 2 weeks post-radiation, then contracted.

V was pared by 4 bases and J by 6 bases, with 25 bases between. The CDR3 is 18 residues long. Per the germline V gene, CDR1 is KGHSH and CDR2 is LQKENI. Time point in this sample: baseline pretreatment blood. Treatment here: 15 Gy SBRT to primary tumor, nephrectomy 4 weeks later. After SBRT, blood was collected at 2 and 4 weeks, plus baseline. TCRdb's table, derived via immunoSEQ multiplex PCR, lists solely in-frame clones and lacks some. The sample consists of 100,000 or so clones, approximately 86% of them appearing once. Remarks on this clone: Its antigen is undetermined.

Sequencing was performed on blood, taken from a patient whose treatment included radiotherapy and nephrectomy. The source is a middle-aged man with renal cell carcinoma. The gene calls are TRBV18 and TRBJ1-5; unclear D gene. CDR3 sequence (DNA): TGTGCCAGCTCACTGATGAGCGGTCGGGTAGGTTCGCGTCAGCCCCAGCATTTT. This translates into CASSLMSGRVGSRQPQHF. Full variable domain (missing parts from reference TRBV18 and TRBJ1-5): NAGVMQNPRHLVRRRGQEARLRCSPMKGHSHVYWYRQLPEEGLKFMVYLQKENIIDESGMPKERFSAEFPKEGPSILRIQQVVRGDSAAYFCASSLMSGRVGSRQPQHFGDGTRLSIL.